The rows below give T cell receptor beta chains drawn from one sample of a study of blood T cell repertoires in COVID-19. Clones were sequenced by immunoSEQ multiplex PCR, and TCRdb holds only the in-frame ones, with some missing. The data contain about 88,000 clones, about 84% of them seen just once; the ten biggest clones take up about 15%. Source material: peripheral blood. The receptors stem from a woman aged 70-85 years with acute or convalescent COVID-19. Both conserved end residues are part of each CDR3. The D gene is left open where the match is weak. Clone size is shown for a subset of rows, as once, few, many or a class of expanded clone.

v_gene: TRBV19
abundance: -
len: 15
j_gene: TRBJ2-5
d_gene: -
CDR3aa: CASSILPPGGETQYF
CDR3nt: TGTGCCAGTAGTATACTGCCCCCAGGAGGGGAGACCCAGTACTTC

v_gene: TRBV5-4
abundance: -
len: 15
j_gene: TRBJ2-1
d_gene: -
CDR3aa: CASSLLGGSYNEQFF
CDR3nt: TGTGCCAGCAGCTTGCTGGGAGGTTCCTACAATGAGCAGTTCTTC

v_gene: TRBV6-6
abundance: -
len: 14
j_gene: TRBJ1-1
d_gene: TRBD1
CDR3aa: CASSSDRGNTEAFF
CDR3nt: TGTGCCAGCAGCTCTGACAGGGGGAACACTGAAGCTTTCTTT

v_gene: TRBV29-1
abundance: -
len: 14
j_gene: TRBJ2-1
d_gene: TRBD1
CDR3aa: CSVATGTGYNEQFF
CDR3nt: TGCAGCGTAGCAACCGGGACAGGGTACAATGAGCAGTTCTTC

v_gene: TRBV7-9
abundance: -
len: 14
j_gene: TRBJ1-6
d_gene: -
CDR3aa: CASSPGESNSPLHF
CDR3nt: TGTGCCAGCAGCCCCGGGGAGAGTAATTCACCCCTCCACTTT

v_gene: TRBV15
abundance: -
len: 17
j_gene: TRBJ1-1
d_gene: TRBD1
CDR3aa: CATSRDIGAGGNTEAFF
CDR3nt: TGTGCCACCAGCAGAGATATTGGGGCAGGGGGAAACACTGAAGCTTTCTTT

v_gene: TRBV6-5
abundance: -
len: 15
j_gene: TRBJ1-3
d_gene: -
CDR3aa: CASLTDRGSGNTIYF
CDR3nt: TGTGCCAGCTTAACCGACCGGGGGTCAGGAAACACCATATATTTT

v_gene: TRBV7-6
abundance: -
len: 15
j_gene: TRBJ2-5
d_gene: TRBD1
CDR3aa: CASSLGTGVWETQYF
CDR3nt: TGTGCCAGCAGCTTAGGTACAGGGGTTTGGGAGACCCAGTACTTC

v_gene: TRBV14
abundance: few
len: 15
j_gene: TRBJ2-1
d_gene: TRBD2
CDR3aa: CASSPSASGGAEQFF
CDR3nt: TGTGCCAGCAGCCCTTCGGCTAGCGGGGGGGCGGAGCAGTTCTTC

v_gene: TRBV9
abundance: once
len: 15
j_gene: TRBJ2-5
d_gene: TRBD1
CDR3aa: CASSVSRGLQETQYF
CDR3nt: TGTGCCAGCAGCGTATCCAGGGGGCTCCAAGAGACCCAGTACTTC

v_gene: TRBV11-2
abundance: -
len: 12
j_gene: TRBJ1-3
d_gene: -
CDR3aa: CASSTRPNTIYF
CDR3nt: TGTGCCAGCAGCACTCGCCCAAACACCATATATTTT

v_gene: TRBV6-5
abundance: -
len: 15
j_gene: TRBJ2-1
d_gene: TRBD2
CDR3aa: CASSSPRGGNNEQFF
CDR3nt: TGTGCCAGCAGTTCCCCGCGGGGGGGAAACAATGAGCAGTTCTTC

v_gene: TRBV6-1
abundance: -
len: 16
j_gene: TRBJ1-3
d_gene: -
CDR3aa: CASSEAQGVSGNTIYF
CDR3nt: TGTGCCAGCAGTGAAGCGCAAGGGGTCTCTGGAAACACCATATATTTT

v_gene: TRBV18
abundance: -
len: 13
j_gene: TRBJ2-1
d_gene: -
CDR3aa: CASSLQDYNEQFF
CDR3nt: TGTGCCAGCTCATTACAGGATTACAATGAGCAGTTCTTC

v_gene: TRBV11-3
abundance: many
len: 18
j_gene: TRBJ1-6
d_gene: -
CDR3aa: CASSLDGPDTGNNSPLHF
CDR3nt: TGTGCCAGCAGCTTAGATGGGCCTGACACAGGGAACAATTCACCCCTCCACTTT

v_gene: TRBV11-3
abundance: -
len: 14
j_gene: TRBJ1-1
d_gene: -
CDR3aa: CASSLAGVNTEAFF
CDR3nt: TGTGCCAGCAGCTTAGCCGGGGTGAACACTGAAGCTTTCTTT

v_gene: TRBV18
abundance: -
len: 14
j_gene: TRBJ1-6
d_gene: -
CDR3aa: CASSETDVASPLHF
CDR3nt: TGTGCCAGCTCAGAGACAGATGTAGCTTCACCCCTCCACTTT

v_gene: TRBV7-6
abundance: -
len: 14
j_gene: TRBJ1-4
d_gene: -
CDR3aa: CASSLDRLNEKLFF
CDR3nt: TGTGCCAGCAGCCTTGACAGGCTTAATGAAAAACTGTTTTTT

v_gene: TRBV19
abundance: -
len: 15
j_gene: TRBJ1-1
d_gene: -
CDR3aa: CASTPADSMNTEAFF
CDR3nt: TGTGCCAGTACTCCCGCGGACAGCATGAACACTGAAGCTTTCTTT

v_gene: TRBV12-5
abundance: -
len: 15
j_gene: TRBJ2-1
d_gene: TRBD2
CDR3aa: CASGLTSGLYNEQFF
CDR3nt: TGTGCTAGTGGCCTGACTAGCGGACTTTACAATGAGCAGTTCTTC

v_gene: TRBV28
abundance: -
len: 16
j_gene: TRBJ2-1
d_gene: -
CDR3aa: CASSLRGELAYNEQFF
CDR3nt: TGTGCCAGCAGTTTGAGAGGAGAACTAGCCTACAATGAGCAGTTCTTC

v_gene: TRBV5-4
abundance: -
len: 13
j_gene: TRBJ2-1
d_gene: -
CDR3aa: CASSLVGGNEQFF
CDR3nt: TGTGCCAGCAGCTTGGTAGGCGGCAATGAGCAGTTCTTC

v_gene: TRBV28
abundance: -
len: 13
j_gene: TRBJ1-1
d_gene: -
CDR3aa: CASSFDARAEAFF
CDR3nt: TGTGCCAGCAGTTTCGACGCGCGGGCGGAAGCTTTCTTT

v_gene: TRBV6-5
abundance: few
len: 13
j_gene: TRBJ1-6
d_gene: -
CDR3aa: CASSGGQFSPLHF
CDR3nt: TGTGCCAGCAGCGGAGGACAGTTTTCACCCCTCCACTTT

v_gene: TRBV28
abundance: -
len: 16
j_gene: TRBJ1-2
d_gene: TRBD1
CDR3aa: CASSTLRQGSGYGYTF
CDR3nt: TGTGCCAGCAGTACGCTCCGACAGGGCTCTGGCTATGGCTACACCTTC

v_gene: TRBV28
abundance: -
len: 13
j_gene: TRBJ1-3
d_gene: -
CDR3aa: CASSFQSGNTIYF
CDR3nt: TGTGCCAGCAGTTTTCAATCTGGAAACACCATATATTTT

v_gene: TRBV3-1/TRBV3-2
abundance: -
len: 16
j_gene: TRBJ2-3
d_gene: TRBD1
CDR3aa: CASSQGGQGFGDTQYF
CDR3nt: TGTGCCAGCAGCCAAGGGGGACAGGGCTTCGGAGATACGCAGTATTTT

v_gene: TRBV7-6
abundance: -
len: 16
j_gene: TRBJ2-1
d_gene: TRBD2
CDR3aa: CASSLASGSSYNEQFF
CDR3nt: TGTGCCAGCAGCCTTGCTAGCGGGAGCTCCTACAATGAGCAGTTCTTC

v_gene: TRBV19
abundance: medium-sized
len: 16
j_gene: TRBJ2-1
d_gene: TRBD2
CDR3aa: CASSFSSGRAGYEQFF
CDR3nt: TGTGCCAGTAGTTTCTCTAGCGGGAGGGCAGGATATGAGCAGTTCTTC

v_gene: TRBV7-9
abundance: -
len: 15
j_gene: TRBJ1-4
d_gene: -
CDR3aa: CASSSGQSTNEKLFF
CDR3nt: TGTGCCAGCAGCTCGGGACAATCAACTAATGAAAAACTGTTTTTT

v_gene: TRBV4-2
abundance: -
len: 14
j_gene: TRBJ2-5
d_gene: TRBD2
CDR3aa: CASSPGTRGETQYF
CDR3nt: TGTGCCAGCAGCCCCGGGACTAGGGGGGAGACCCAGTACTTC

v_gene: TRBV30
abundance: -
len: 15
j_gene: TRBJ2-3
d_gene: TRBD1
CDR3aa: CAWSRGTGDTDTQYF
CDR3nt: TGTGCCTGGAGTAGGGGCACAGGGGACACAGATACGCAGTATTTT

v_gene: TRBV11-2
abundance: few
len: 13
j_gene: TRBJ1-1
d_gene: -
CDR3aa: CASSLFERTEAFF
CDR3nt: TGTGCCAGCAGCCTCTTCGAGAGGACTGAAGCTTTCTTT

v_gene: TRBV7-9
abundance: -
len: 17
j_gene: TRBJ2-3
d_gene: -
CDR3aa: CASSLVYGFGGTDTQYF
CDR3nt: TGTGCCAGCAGCTTAGTTTATGGGTTCGGAGGAACAGATACGCAGTATTTT

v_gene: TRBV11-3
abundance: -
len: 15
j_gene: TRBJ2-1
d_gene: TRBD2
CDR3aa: CASSRREGRYNEQFF
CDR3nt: TGTGCCAGCAGCAGGCGGGAGGGCCGCTACAATGAGCAGTTCTTC

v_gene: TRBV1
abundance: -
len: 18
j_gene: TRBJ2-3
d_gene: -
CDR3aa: CTSSLDALHRGRTDTQYF
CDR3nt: TGCACCAGCAGCCTCGATGCCCTTCACAGGGGACGGACAGATACGCAGTATTTT

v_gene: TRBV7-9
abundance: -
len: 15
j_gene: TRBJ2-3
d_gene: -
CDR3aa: CASSLEDSSTDTQYF
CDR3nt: TGTGCCAGCAGCTTAGAGGACAGTAGCACAGATACGCAGTATTTT

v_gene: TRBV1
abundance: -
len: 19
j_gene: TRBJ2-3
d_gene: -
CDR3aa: CTSSQDGRGRALGADTQYF
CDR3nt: TGCACCAGCAGCCAAGATGGGCGCGGGAGGGCCTTAGGGGCAGATACGCAGTATTTT

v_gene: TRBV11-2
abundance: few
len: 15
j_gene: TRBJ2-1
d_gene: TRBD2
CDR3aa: CASSLAGTSGRVPFF
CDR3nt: TGTGCCAGCAGCTTAGCCGGGACTAGCGGGAGAGTTCCGTTCTTC

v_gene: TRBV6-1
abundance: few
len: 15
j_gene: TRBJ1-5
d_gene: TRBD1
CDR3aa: CASSEWGQGNQPQHF
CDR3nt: TGTGCCAGCAGTGAATGGGGACAGGGCAATCAGCCCCAGCATTTT

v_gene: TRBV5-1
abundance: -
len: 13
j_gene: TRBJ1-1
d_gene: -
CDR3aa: CASSRTGQLEAFF
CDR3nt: TGCGCCAGCAGCAGAACTGGACAGTTAGAAGCTTTCTTT

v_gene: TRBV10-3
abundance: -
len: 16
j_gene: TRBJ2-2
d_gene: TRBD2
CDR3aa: CAISVAGDSNTGELFF
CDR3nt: TGTGCCATCAGTGTCGCGGGGGACTCGAACACCGGGGAGCTGTTTTTT

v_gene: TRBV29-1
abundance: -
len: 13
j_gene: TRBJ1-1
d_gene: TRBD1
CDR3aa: CSVEGDRSPEAFF
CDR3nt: TGCAGCGTTGAAGGGGACAGATCCCCTGAAGCTTTCTTT

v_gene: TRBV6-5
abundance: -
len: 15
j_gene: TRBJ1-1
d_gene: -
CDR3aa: CASSFSRASNTEAFF
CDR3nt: TGTGCCAGCAGTTTCTCCAGGGCTTCGAACACTGAAGCTTTCTTT

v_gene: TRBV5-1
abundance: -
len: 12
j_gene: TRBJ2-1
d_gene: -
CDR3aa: CASSLDRDEQFF
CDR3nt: TGCGCCAGCAGCTTGGACCGGGATGAGCAGTTCTTC

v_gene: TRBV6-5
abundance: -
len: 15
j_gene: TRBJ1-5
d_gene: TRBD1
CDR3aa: CASSPDRGGDQPQHF
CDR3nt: TGTGCCAGCAGTCCCGACAGGGGAGGGGATCAGCCCCAGCATTTT

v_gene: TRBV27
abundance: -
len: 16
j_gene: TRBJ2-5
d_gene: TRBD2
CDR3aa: CASSSGLAGGRETQYF
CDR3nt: TGTGCCAGCAGTTCCGGACTAGCGGGAGGGAGGGAGACCCAGTACTTC

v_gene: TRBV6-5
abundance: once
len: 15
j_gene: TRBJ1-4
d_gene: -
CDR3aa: CASSYLGGAGEKLFF
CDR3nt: TGTGCCAGCAGTTACTTGGGGGGGGCTGGTGAAAAACTGTTTTTT